This T cell receptor (beta chain) stems from a study of T cell responses to AZD1222 COVID-19 vaccine. Study-wide results and caveats: Vaccine-related CD4 TCRs covered spike, predominating at 160-218 and 743-854. There were mostly white British donors and more females than males, and clonal diversity was possibly underestimated. Among spike-specific TCRs, nearly half reportedly target unmutated variant regions.

As concerns this clone: Antigen specificity is unknown.

TCRdb's table, derived via immunoSEQ multiplex PCR, lists solely in-frame clones and lacks some. The repertoire has 55,000 to 60,000 clones, approximately 85% of them found once; the top ten carry roughly 19%. This specimen was peripheral blood, taken on day 0 of MenACWY control vaccination. This receptor was obtained from an adult in good health.

The CDR3 region has the DNA TGCGCCAGCAGCCAAGATCTCGGGAGAGGCTCCTACAATGAGCAGTTCTTC. Translating it yields CASSQDLGRGSYNEQFF. The chain uses TRBV4-1 and TRBJ2-1; maybe TRBD2 (6 bases). Germline CDR1 MGHRA, CDR2 YSYEKL. V was cut by 0 bases and J by 0 bases, with 12 bases left in between. The CDR3 extends over 17 amino acids.